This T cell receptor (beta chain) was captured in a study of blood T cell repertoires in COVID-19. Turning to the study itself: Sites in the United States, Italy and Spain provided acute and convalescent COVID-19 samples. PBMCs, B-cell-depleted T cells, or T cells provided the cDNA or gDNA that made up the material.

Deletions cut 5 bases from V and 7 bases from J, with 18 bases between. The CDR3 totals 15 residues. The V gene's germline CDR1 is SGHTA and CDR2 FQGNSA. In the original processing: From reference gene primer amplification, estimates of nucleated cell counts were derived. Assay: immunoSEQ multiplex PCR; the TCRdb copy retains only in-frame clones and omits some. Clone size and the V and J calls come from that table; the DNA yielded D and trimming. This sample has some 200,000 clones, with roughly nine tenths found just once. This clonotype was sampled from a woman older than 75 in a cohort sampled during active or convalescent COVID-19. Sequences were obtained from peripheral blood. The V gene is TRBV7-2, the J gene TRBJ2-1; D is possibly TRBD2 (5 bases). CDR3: CASSLREGAMNEQFF. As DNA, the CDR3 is TGTGCCAGCAGCCTCCGCGAGGGAGCCATGAATGAGCAGTTCTTC.